This passage covers 10 T cell receptor beta chains from one sample sequenced in a study of cytomegalovirus exposure and HLA in healthy donors. PCR primers comprised 60 Vbeta and 13 Jbeta primers. Profiling relied on immunoSEQ multiplex PCR, and the TCRdb table lists in-frame clones only, not all of them. The sample includes 120,000 or so clones, 80% of them seen just once. The sample was PBMCs. These receptors were collected from a man aged 35 to 55 in good health and CMV-seronegative.

The V call is TRBV7-8, the J call TRBJ1-1; D is possibly TRBD1 (5 bases). CDR1 and CDR2 (germline): SGHVS, FQNEAQ. The CDR3 has 14 residues. The germline V and J ends were trimmed by 1 base and 5 bases, with 11 bases remaining between them. The CDR3 DNA follows: TGTGCCAGCAGCTTAGACGTTGACAGTACTGAAGCTTTCTTT. Translation gives CASSLDVDSTEAFF.

This chain links TRBV6-1 with TRBJ1-1; 7 bases map to TRBD1. The CDR3 has 13 residues. Germline CDR1 MNHNS, CDR2 SASEGT. The V and J ends lost 6 bases and 1 base, in that order; junction bases with no gene match: 2. The CDR3 DNA sequence: TGTGCCAGCAGAGGGGGCGAGAACACTGAAGCTTTCTTT. It is translated as CASRGGENTEAFF.

The V gene is TRBV7-6, the J gene TRBJ1-5; perhaps TRBD1 as D (5 bases). The germline V gene has CDR1 SGHVS and CDR2 FNYEAQ. This CDR3 comprises 13 residues. Trimming stripped 5 bases from V and 4 bases from J, with 9 bases between. Here the CDR3 DNA reads TGTGCCAGCAGCCAGACAGCGAATCAGCCCCAGCATTTT. This codes for CASSQTANQPQHF.

The gene calls are TRBV7-2 and TRBJ2-5, with a weak D call TRBD2 (5 bases). Trimming shortened V by 4 bases and J by 14 bases, and 17 bases separated the two germline ends. The germline V gene has CDR1 SGHTA and CDR2 FQGNSA. The CDR3 length is 12 residues. The CDR3 reads CASSSPASSIYF. In DNA, the CDR3 is TGTGCCAGCAGCTCACCTGCTAGCTCTATCTACTTC. Complete variable domain (other parts from reference TRBV7-2 and TRBJ2-5): GAGVSQSPSNKVTEKGKDVELRCDPISGHTALYWYRQSLGQGLEFLIYFQGNSAPDKSGLPSDRFSAERTGGSVSTLTIQRTQQEDSAVYLCASSSPASSIYFGPGTRLLVL.

This clone occurred once. The gene calls are TRBV5-4 and TRBJ1-2; D not resolved. Trimming took off 4 bases at V and 3 bases at J, with 16 bases between the two ends. Looked up from germline, CDR1 is SGHNT and CDR2 is YYREEE (reference sequence). The CDR3 spans 15 residues. This CDR3 reads CASSRFDNMDYGYTF. CDR3 coding DNA: TGTGCCAGCAGCCGATTCGACAATATGGACTATGGCTACACCTTC.

The V and J genes are TRBV5-1 and TRBJ2-7; 8 bases are a match to TRBD1. V lost 0 bases, J lost 5 bases, and 7 bases stayed unmatched. CDR1 is SGHRS, CDR2 YFSETQ, per germline. This CDR3 contains 15 residues. For the CDR3, the DNA is TGCGCCAGCAGCTTGGTGAGACAGGGGTCCGACGAGCAGTACTTC. Translated: CASSLVRQGSDEQYF. The whole variable domain, filled in from reference TRBV5-1 and TRBJ2-7, reads KAGVTQTPRYLIKTRGQQVTLSCSPISGHRSVSWYQQTPGQGLQFLFEYFSETQRNKGNFPGRFSGRQFSNSRSEMNVSTLELGDSALYLCASSLVRQGSDEQYFGPGTRLTVT.

This chain connects TRBV6-4 to TRBJ1-1, with D possibly TRBD1 on 6 matching bases. CDR1 and CDR2 (germline): MRHNA, SNTAGT. Trimming left V 3 bases short and J 4 bases short, with 9 bases between. This CDR3 spans 13 amino acids. The CDR3: CASSEGAGTEAFF. DNA for the CDR3: TGTGCCAGCAGTGAGGGGGCAGGCACTGAAGCTTTCTTT.

The chain employs TRBV5-4 and TRBJ2-5; D possibly corresponds to TRBD1 (6 bases). This CDR3 is built from 14 residues. The V and J ends lost 0 bases and 2 bases respectively, with 8 bases between them. Germline V lookup: CDR1 SGHNT, CDR2 YYREEE (reference sequence). DNA for the CDR3: TGTGCCAGCAGCTTGGGTAGGGGGCAAGAGACCCAGTACTTC. Its protein product is CASSLGRGQETQYF. Using reference TRBV5-4 and TRBJ2-5 for the parts outside the CDR3, the full variable domain is ETGVTQSPTHLIKTRGQQVTLRCSSQSGHNTVSWYQQALGQGPQFIFQYYREEENGRGNFPPRFSGLQFPNYSSELNVNALELDDSALYLCASSLGRGQETQYFGPGTRLLVL.

The chain employs TRBV5-5 and TRBJ1-2; 9 nucleotides align to TRBD1. After removal of 4 bases from V and 3 bases from J, the junction contained 4 bases not matched to a gene. The CDR3 sequence is 14 residues long. Germline V gene sequence: CDR1 SGHKS, CDR2 YYEKEE (reference sequence). CDR3 protein: CASSPGQGHYGYTF. Written as DNA, the CDR3 is TGTGCCAGCAGCCCGGGACAGGGCCACTATGGCTACACCTTC.

CDR3 nucleotide sequence: TGCGCCAGCAGCTTGGCGGGGAACCGGGAGAATACGCAGTATTTT. It codes for CASSLAGNRENTQYF. J is TRBJ2-3 and V is TRBV5-1; D is perhaps TRBD2 (6 bases). This CDR3 has 15 amino acids. V dropped 0 bases and J dropped 7 bases, with 15 bases sitting between them. The germline V gene encodes CDR1 SGHRS and CDR2 YFSETQ. The full variable domain, with the rest looked up from reference TRBV5-1 and TRBJ2-3, is KAGVTQTPRYLIKTRGQQVTLSCSPISGHRSVSWYQQTPGQGLQFLFEYFSETQRNKGNFPGRFSGRQFSNSRSEMNVSTLELGDSALYLCASSLAGNRENTQYFGPGTRLTVL.